A single T cell receptor beta chain is shown here with its context. Its cognate antigen is unknown. The trim removed 7 bases at V and 3 bases at J, leaving 2 bases unmatched. This CDR3 has 13 amino acids. Germline V lookup: CDR1 MDHEN, CDR2 SYDVKM. 13 Jbeta primers and 60 Vbeta primers were used for the PCR. Clones were sequenced by immunoSEQ multiplex PCR, and TCRdb holds only the in-frame ones, with some missing. The data contain about 150,000 clones, around 83% of them singletons. The sample originates from a study of cytomegalovirus exposure and HLA in healthy donors. Study-level results: In a later analysis, HLA-C alleles had the fewest associated TCRs, DRB1 alleles the most. For TCR beta chains, V- and J-gene trimming was later linked to a missense DCLRE1C variant. Earlier results showed most TCR beta V segments being productive about 90% or about 30% of the time.

Unrecorded immune exposures were likely, despite nominal health at sampling. The clonotype comes from a young woman in good health and CMV-seronegative. The sample taken for sequencing was PBMCs. The V and J genes are TRBV28 and TRBJ2-7, with 11 bases matching TRBD1. The CDR3 here is CASIGTGGYEQYF. Here the CDR3 DNA reads TGTGCCAGCATTGGGACAGGGGGCTACGAGCAGTACTTC.